This TCR beta chain is drawn from a study of response to subunit inactivated influenza vaccine. This CDR3 comprises 14 residues. V lost 6 bases, J lost 2 bases, and 13 bases lay in between. TCRdb re-called the RT-PCR reads with MiXCR, one entry per CDR3 protein. The data contain about 530,000 distinct CDR3 sequences, 10% to 15% of them singletons. This clonotype has a count of ten or more. No antigen is known for it. Study-wide results and limits: The authors suggested that few new T cells are recruited per seasonal influenza vaccination.

J is TRBJ1-2 and V is TRBV12-3 or TRBV12-4, with D maybe TRBD1 (5 bases). The material was PBMCs from blood, obtained about 6 weeks after vaccination. The receptor was isolated from a man in his forties or fifties who received an inactivated influenza vaccine. CDR3 nucleotide sequence: TGTGCCAGCAGCCAGCAGGGATTGAACTATGGCTACACCTTC. This translates into CASSQQGLNYGYTF.